Listed below are T cell receptor beta chains from one sample, sequenced in a study of blood T cell repertoires in COVID-19. Here immunoSEQ multiplex PCR was the method, and the copy in TCRdb shows in-frame clones only, minus some. The table shows some 100,000 clones, with almost 90% occurring only once. Sequences were obtained from peripheral blood. These receptors originate from a man aged 45-65 years with COVID-19, enrolled during active disease. Both conserved end residues are part of each CDR3.

V	J	CDR3
TRBV11-2	TRBJ1-4	CASSRQGNTNEKLFF
TRBV15	TRBJ1-1	CATSRDRGASTEAFF
TRBV12-3/TRBV12-4	TRBJ1-2	CASSLGGVYGYTF
TRBV5-1	TRBJ1-2	CASSLGESFNYGYTF
TRBV11-1	TRBJ2-5	CASSLGTGSGTQYF
TRBV6-2/TRBV6-3	TRBJ1-2	CASSFRDREYTNYGYTF
TRBV4-1	TRBJ2-5	CASSHILRRTRQETQYF
TRBV19	TRBJ2-1	CASSIRRGDEQFF
TRBV9	TRBJ2-1	CASSVPPGVAAYNEQFF
TRBV4-2	TRBJ1-2	CASSQDTAGNYGYTF
TRBV27	TRBJ1-4	CASSPAGTDNEKLFF
TRBV21-1	TRBJ1-2	CASSKAGRGLLYGYTF
TRBV3-1/TRBV3-2	TRBJ1-1	CASSQGTANTEAFF
TRBV18	TRBJ1-6	CASSPPGLPDNSPLHF
TRBV7-2	TRBJ1-4	CASSPDRFNEKLFF
TRBV6-6	TRBJ1-5	CASSYGDRPFAQHF
TRBV28	TRBJ2-2	CASSLRTGGTGELFF
TRBV7-3	TRBJ1-1	CASSKQGAMNTEAFF
TRBV6-6	TRBJ2-7	CASSGGSYEQYF
TRBV5-1	TRBJ2-2	CASSPAGGGYTGELFF
TRBV19	TRBJ2-2	CASSLPGTSGPNTGELFF
TRBV28	TRBJ1-1	CASSDMDRGRVTEAFF
TRBV28	TRBJ1-1	CASSSDRGPEAFF
TRBV6-5	TRBJ1-6	CASSYSGTGNSPLHF
TRBV7-2	TRBJ2-3	CASSLAQRGGDTQYF
TRBV5-5	TRBJ2-7	CASSLWDRFNEQYF
TRBV27	TRBJ2-1	CASSLRLAGALLDEQFF
TRBV10-1	TRBJ2-7	CASRPGTDSYEQYF
TRBV6-5	TRBJ2-7	CASRLAGTAYEQYF
TRBV28	TRBJ1-3	CASSLGRAGNTIYF
TRBV7-9	TRBJ1-3	CASSLVLTGAGNTIYF
TRBV16	TRBJ1-6	CASSQSQFYNSPLHF
TRBV20-1	TRBJ1-5	CSASRGGINQPQHF
TRBV13	TRBJ1-2	CASSLSRGIYGYTF
TRBV10-3	TRBJ2-1	CAISESRGVDEQFF
TRBV3-1/TRBV3-2	TRBJ2-3	CASSQGQLGTDTQYF
TRBV29-1	TRBJ2-3	CSVESWTGGPRDTQYF
TRBV5-1	TRBJ1-6	CASSFRGQDNSPLHF
TRBV7-8	TRBJ2-7	CASSLSQGGYEQYF
TRBV19	TRBJ2-1	CASSPQARGNEQFF
TRBV9	TRBJ2-7	CASSLEPGQGTYEQYF
TRBV4-1	TRBJ2-1	CASSPVHPNEQFF
TRBV11-1	TRBJ2-1	CASSITSGGLRSEQFF
TRBV2	TRBJ2-2	CASSEDVAGELFF
TRBV5-4	TRBJ1-2	CASSSRSGSNYGYTF
TRBV6-6	TRBJ1-3	CASSYVQGHSGNTIYF
TRBV19	TRBJ2-7	CASSSSGVATREQYF
TRBV5-4	TRBJ2-1	CASSQISGGLYNEQFF
TRBV2	TRBJ2-7	CASSGTDSYEQYF
TRBV29-1	TRBJ2-1	CSVGQINEQFF
TRBV15	TRBJ2-7	CATSKDRGPYEQYF
TRBV12-3/TRBV12-4	TRBJ2-5	CASSFREDKTQYF
TRBV5-8	TRBJ1-1	CASSLGIQGNTEAFF
TRBV5-1	TRBJ2-5	CASSLAGGASETQYF
TRBV9	TRBJ2-7	CASSAEVGGLDEQYF
TRBV27	TRBJ2-2	CASSFTAGGFTGELFF
TRBV2	TRBJ2-3	CASSGATSGKRTNTDTQYF